The clone carrying this T cell receptor (beta chain) has a handful of counts. The target antigen is unknown. Sample treatment: oral pan-JAK inhibitor, 5-10 mg twice daily. Investigators isolated RNA and reverse transcribed it into cDNA to act as the sequencing template. Profiling relied on immunoSEQ multiplex PCR, and the TCRdb table lists in-frame clones only, not all of them. The table has more than 200,000 clones, around 65% seen once; the top ten hold roughly 4.2%. These data come from a study of CD8+ T cells in alopecia areata. Overall study context: Patients received oral tofacitinib, 5 to 10 mg twice daily, for moderate-to-severe alopecia areata. Points from the study as a whole: Alphabeta T cells residing in normal skin are also sequenced in scalp samples. TCR sharing was clearer in mice than between patients, perhaps partly owing to patient HLA diversity. Lesional tissue from the scalp (especially in alopecia totalis/universalis) showed higher clonality than normal scalp.

Germline trimming cut 3 bases from V and 0 bases from J; bases unmatched to any gene: 4. Germline CDR1 reads LGHNA; CDR2 reads YNFKEQ. CDR3 length: 15 amino acids. The TCR was taken from a human donor with alopecia areata. Sequenced material: CD4+ T cells sorted from blood, taken at week 4, from a patient treated with tofacitinib. The chain carries TRBV4-2 and TRBJ2-7, with 8 bases matching TRBD2. The CDR3 DNA follows: TGTGCCAGCAGCCAGGCGGGGGGCGACTCCTACGAGCAGTACTTC. Protein sequence: CASSQAGGDSYEQYF.